This TCR beta chain was captured by sequencing in a study of neurological immune-mediated disorders. TCRdb reanalysed the 5' RACE reads using MiXCR and keeps one entry per CDR3 protein. Counted here are more than 25,000 distinct CDR3 sequences, just over 4% occurring once; the ten biggest clones make up 25%. CDR3 length equals 13 residues. Looked up from germline, CDR1 is SGHRS and CDR2 is YFSETQ. Trimming stripped 3 bases from V and 5 bases from J, with 11 bases between. This clonotype was observed at least ten times. The receptor was derived from a woman aged 35 to 49 in good health. Specimen: CD4+ T cells from blood. The chain uses TRBV5-1 and TRBJ2-5; possible D gene TRBD2, 5 bases. CDR3 nucleotides: TGCGCCAGCAGCTCTCGACTAAGGGAGACCCAGTACTTC. Its protein is CASSSRLRETQYF.